The 6 T cell receptor beta chains listed next were all sequenced from one sample in a study of OX40 agonist ivuxolimab in advanced cancers. Sequencing was performed with immunoSEQ multiplex PCR; in TCRdb, only in-frame clones are kept and a portion is missing. This table holds about 52,000 clones, less than 90% found once. The specimen was CD4+ or CD8+ T cells sorted from blood, collected in a trial of the OX40 agonist ivuxolimab. These receptors came from an adult with an advanced solid tumor such as melanoma, head and neck, liver or kidney cancer.

The chain uses TRBV19 and TRBJ2-1, with 7 bases fitting TRBD1. This CDR3 contains 16 residues. Trimming removed 7 bases from V and 0 bases from J; junction bases left unmatched: 9. Looked up from germline, CDR1 is LNHDA and CDR2 is SQIVND (reference sequence). The CDR3 sequence: CASTIQGQTSYNEQFF. DNA for the CDR3: TGTGCCAGTACCATCCAGGGACAGACCTCCTACAATGAGCAGTTCTTC.

J is TRBJ2-1 and V is TRBV4-3; maybe TRBD1 (6 bases). There are 13 residues in the CDR3. Germline V gene lookup returns CDR1 LGHNA and CDR2 YSLEER. With 1 base removed from V and 8 bases from J, the gap between germline ends came to 9 bases. The CDR3 spells CASSQVGGHEQFF. The CDR3 nucleotides read TGCGCCAGCAGCCAAGTAGGGGGTCATGAGCAGTTCTTC.

The chain recombines TRBV7-6 with TRBJ2-7; possible D gene TRBD1, 6 bases. The CDR3 has 14 residues. V was clipped by 2 bases and J by 1 base, with 9 bases between them. CDR1 SGHVS and CDR2 FNYEAQ come from the germline V gene. The CDR3 loop reads CASSLPDSSYEQYF. The CDR3 region has the DNA TGTGCCAGCAGCTTACCGGACAGTTCCTACGAGCAGTACTTC.

This rearrangement joins TRBV7-3 to TRBJ2-1; 13 bases align to TRBD2. With V trimmed by 4 bases and J by 6 bases, 3 bases remained unmatched. Germline V gene data show CDR1 as SGHTA and CDR2 as FQGTGA. The CDR3 is 15 residues long. CDR3 residues: CASSSRTSGSNEQFF. The CDR3, as DNA: TGTGCCAGCAGCTCCCGGACTAGCGGGAGCAATGAGCAGTTCTTC.

This clone is a singleton in its sample. The gene calls are TRBV27 and TRBJ2-5, with TRBD1 matching 8 bases. The germline V gene has CDR1 MNHEY and CDR2 SMNVEV (reference sequence). This CDR3 has 15 residues. The V segment lost 4 bases and the J segment 2 bases; nucleotides outside the gene matches: 6. The CDR3 is CASSSRQGLQETQYF. The CDR3 DNA reads TGTGCCAGCAGTTCAAGACAGGGGCTACAAGAGACCCAGTACTTC.

The gene calls are TRBV4-3 and TRBJ1-1; weak D call: TRBD1 (5 bases). Germline V gives CDR1 LGHNA, CDR2 YSLEER. The CDR3 runs 15 residues. The V end lost 0 bases, the J end lost 5 bases, and 13 bases lay between the germline ends. CDR3 residues: CASSQDGGSRTEAFF. The DNA for the CDR3 is TGCGCCAGCAGCCAAGATGGGGGGTCTCGGACTGAAGCTTTCTTT.